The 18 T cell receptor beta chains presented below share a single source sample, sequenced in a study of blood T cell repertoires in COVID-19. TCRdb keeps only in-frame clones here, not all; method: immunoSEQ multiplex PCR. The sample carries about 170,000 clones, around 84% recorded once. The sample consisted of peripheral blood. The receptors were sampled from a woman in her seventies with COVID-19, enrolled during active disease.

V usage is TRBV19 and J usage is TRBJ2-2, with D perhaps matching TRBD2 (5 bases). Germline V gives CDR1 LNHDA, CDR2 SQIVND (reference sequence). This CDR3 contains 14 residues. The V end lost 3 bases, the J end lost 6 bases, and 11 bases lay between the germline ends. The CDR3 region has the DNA TGTGCCAGTAGTATCGCGAGCGGACCCGGGGAGCTGTTTTTT. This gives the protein CASSIASGPGELFF.

In DNA form, the CDR3 reads TGTGCCAGCAGTGAGAAGGGGTTCATGAACACTGAAGCTTTCTTT. It codes for CASSEKGFMNTEAFF. J is TRBJ1-1 and V is TRBV6-1; maybe TRBD1 (5 bases). CDR3 length: 15 residues. The V gene lost 3 bases and the J gene lost 0 bases, with 11 bases spanning the gap. Germline V CDR1 and CDR2: MNHNS, SASEGT.

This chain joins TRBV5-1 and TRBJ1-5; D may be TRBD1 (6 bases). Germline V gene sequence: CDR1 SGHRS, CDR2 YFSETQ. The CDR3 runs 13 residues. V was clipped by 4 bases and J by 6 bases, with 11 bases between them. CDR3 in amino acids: CASSPQGSQPQHF. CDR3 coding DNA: TGCGCCAGCAGCCCGCAGGGGAGTCAGCCCCAGCATTTT.

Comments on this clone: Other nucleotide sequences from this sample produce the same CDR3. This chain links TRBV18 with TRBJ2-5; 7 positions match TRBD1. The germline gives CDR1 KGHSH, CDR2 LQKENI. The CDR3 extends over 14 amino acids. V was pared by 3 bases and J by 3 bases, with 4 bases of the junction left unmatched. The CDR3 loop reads CASSPWTGEETQYF. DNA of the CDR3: TGTGCCAGCTCACCTTGGACAGGCGAAGAGACCCAGTACTTC. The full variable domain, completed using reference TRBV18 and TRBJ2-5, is NAGVMQNPRHLVRRRGQEARLRCSPMKGHSHVYWYRQLPEEGLKFMVYLQKENIIDESGMPKERFSAEFPKEGPSILRIQQVVRGDSAAYFCASSPWTGEETQYFGPGTRLLVL.

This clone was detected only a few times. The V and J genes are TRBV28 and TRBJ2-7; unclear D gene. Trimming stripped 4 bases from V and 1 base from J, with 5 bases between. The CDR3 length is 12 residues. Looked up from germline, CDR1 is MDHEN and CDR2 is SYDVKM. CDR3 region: CASSSRSYEQYV. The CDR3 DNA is TGTGCCAGCAGTTCCCGGTCCTACGAGCAGTACGTC.

CDR3 sequence reads: CASSRLSGYTF. The CDR3 DNA sequence: TGTGCCAGCAGCCGTCTTAGTGGCTACACCTTC. This chain connects TRBV28 to TRBJ1-2; D remains ambiguous. This CDR3 comprises 11 residues. CDR1 is MDHEN and CDR2 is SYDVKM in the germline V gene. The ends were cut back, 6 bases at V and 7 bases at J, with 9 bases in the middle.

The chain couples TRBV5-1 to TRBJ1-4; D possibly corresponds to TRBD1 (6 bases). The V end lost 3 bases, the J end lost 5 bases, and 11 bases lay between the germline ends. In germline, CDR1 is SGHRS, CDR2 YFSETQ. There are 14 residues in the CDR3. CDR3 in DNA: TGCGCCAGCAGCTCTCAGGGGCTAAATGAAAAACTGTTTTTT. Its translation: CASSSQGLNEKLFF.

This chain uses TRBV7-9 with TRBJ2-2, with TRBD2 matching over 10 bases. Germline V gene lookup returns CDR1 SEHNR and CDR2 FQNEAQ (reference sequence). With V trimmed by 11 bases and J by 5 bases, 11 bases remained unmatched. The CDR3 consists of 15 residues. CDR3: CAGETSGMFTGELFF. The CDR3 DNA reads TGTGCCGGTGAAACTAGCGGGATGTTTACCGGGGAGCTGTTTTTT.

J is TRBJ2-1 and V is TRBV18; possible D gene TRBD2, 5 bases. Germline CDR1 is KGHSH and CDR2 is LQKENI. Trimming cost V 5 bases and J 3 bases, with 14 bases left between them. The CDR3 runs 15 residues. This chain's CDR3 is CASSFTRESYNEQFF. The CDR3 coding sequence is TGTGCCAGCTCATTTACGAGGGAAAGCTACAATGAGCAGTTCTTC.

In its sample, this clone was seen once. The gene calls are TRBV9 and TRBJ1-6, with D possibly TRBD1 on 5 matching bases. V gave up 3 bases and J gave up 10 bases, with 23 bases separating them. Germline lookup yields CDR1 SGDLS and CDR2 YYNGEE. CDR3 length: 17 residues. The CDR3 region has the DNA TGTGCCAGCAGCGGGGGCGGTAACTTGGGTATTTTCTCACCCCTCCACTTT. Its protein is CASSGGGNLGIFSPLHF.

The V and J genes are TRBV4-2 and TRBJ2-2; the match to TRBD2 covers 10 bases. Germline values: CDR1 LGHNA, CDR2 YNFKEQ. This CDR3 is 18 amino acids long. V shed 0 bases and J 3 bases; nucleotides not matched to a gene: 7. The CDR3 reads CASSQDGIAGGHTGELFF. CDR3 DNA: TGTGCCAGCAGCCAAGACGGGATAGCGGGGGGCCACACCGGGGAGCTGTTTTTT.

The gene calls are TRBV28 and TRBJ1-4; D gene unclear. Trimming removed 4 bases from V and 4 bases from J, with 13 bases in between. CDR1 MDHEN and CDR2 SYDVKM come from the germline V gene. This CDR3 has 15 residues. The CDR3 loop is CASSSRQAFNEKLFF. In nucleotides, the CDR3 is TGTGCCAGCAGTTCCCGACAAGCTTTTAATGAAAAACTGTTTTTT.

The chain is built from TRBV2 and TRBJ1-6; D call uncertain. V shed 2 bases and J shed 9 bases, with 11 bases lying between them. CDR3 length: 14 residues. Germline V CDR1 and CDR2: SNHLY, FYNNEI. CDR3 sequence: CASSETVSLSPLHF. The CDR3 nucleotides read TGTGCCAGCAGTGAAACAGTTTCGCTTTCACCCCTCCACTTT.

The CDR3 DNA is TGTGCCAGCAGCCCCCCGGGGGACACTGAAGCTTTCTTT. This codes for CASSPPGDTEAFF. V gene TRBV9 combines with J gene TRBJ1-1, with a tentative D call TRBD1 (5 bases). The germline V and J ends were trimmed by 4 bases and 3 bases, with 10 bases remaining between them. CDR1 is SGDLS and CDR2 is YYNGEE in the germline V gene. This CDR3 contains 13 residues.

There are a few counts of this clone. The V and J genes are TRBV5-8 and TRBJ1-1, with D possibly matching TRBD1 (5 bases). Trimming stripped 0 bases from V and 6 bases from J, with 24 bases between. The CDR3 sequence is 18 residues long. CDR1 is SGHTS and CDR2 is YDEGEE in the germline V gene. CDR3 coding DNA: TGTGCCAGCAGCTTGGAACGCCCCGCTCTGGGGGGGAGAGCTGAAGCTTTCTTT. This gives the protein CASSLERPALGGRAEAFF.

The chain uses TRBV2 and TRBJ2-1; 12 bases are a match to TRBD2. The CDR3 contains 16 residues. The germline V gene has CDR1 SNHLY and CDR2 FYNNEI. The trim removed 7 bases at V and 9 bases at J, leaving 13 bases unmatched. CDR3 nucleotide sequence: TGTGCCAGCACCTTGACTAGCGGGGGCCTCGGGGGTGAGCAGTTCTTC. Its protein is CASTLTSGGLGGEQFF.

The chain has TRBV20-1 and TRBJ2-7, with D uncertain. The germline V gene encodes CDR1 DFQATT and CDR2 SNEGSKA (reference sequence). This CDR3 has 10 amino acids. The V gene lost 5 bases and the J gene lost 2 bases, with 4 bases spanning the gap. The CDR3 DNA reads TGCAGTGCTGCGACCTACGAGCAGTACTTC. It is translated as CSAATYEQYF.

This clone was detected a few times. The CDR3 DNA reads TGCGCCAGCAGCAGGGGACAGCCTGCGAACACCGGGGAGCTGTTTTTT. This encodes CASSRGQPANTGELFF. This sequence joins TRBV5-1 and TRBJ2-2, with TRBD1 identical over 7 bases. CDR1 SGHRS and CDR2 YFSETQ come from the germline V gene. V shed 4 bases, J shed 0 bases, and the junction held 6 bases outside the gene matches. This CDR3 spans 16 amino acids.